Listed below are T cell receptor beta chains from one sample, sequenced in a study of T cells in localized non-small cell lung cancer. Repertoires were generated with immunoSEQ multiplex PCR, while TCRdb's copy carries only in-frame clones and drops some. The table lists 2,000 to 2,500 clones, 40% of them singletons, with roughly 8.7% in the top ten. The input for sequencing was lung tumor tissue, taken before any cancer treatment. The receptors derive from a male donor older than 55 with stage II squamous cell lung carcinoma. CDR3s include the opening cysteine and the closing phenylalanine or tryptophan. The order of the fields is J gene, clone size, D gene, V gene, CDR3 protein, CDR3 DNA. The D gene is left open where the match is weak. Expanded clones get a size class; other rows say once, few or many, or leave the size out.

J: TRBJ1-1; size: medium-sized; D: -; V: TRBV9; CDR3: CASSPVVQGREAFF; DNA: TGTGCCAGCAGCCCAGTGGTCCAGGGGCGCGAAGCTTTCTTT
J: TRBJ1-1; size: once; D: -; V: TRBV29-1; CDR3: CSVRVGNTEAFF; DNA: TGCAGCGTCAGGGTCGGAAACACTGAAGCTTTCTTT
J: TRBJ1-2; size: once; D: TRBD1; V: TRBV19; CDR3: CASSITPLQGAFNYGYTF; DNA: TGTGCCAGTAGTATAACCCCCTTACAGGGGGCCTTCAACTATGGCTACACCTTC
J: TRBJ2-1; size: once; D: TRBD2; V: TRBV19; CDR3: CASSILWRELNEQFF; DNA: TGTGCCAGTAGTATTCTCTGGCGGGAGTTGAATGAGCAGTTCTTC
J: TRBJ2-7; size: -; D: TRBD2; V: TRBV7-1; CDR3: CASSIGLAGIFYEQYF; DNA: TGTGCCAGCAGCATAGGACTAGCGGGAATATTTTACGAGCAGTACTTC
J: TRBJ2-2; size: -; D: -; V: TRBV6-8; CDR3: CAIRATSPGELFF; DNA: TGTGCCATCAGGGCCACCAGTCCCGGGGAGCTGTTTTTT
J: TRBJ2-7; size: -; D: -; V: TRBV9; CDR3: CASSPRDGVGYEQYF; DNA: TGTGCCAGCAGCCCCCGGGACGGTGTGGGCTACGAGCAGTACTTC
J: TRBJ1-2; size: medium-sized; D: -; V: TRBV6-1; CDR3: CASSEGQNYGYTF; DNA: TGTGCCAGCAGTGAAGGACAGAACTATGGCTACACCTTC
J: TRBJ1-1; size: few; D: -; V: TRBV11-3; CDR3: CASSYPTGNTEAFF; DNA: TGTGCCAGCAGCTACCCGACAGGGAACACTGAAGCTTTCTTT
J: TRBJ2-1; size: -; D: -; V: TRBV29-1; CDR3: CSVDGTGTLNNEQFF; DNA: TGCAGCGTTGACGGCACCGGAACCCTTAACAATGAGCAGTTCTTC
J: TRBJ1-1; size: -; D: -; V: TRBV19; CDR3: CASTNFQGNAFF; DNA: TGTGCCAGTACTAATTTTCAGGGTAACGCTTTCTTT
J: TRBJ1-4; size: -; D: -; V: TRBV30; CDR3: CAWSGVQGGEKLFF; DNA: TGTGCCTGGAGTGGGGTCCAAGGCGGTGAAAAACTGTTTTTT
J: TRBJ2-7; size: few; D: TRBD1; V: TRBV18; CDR3: CASSLDRGKYEQYF; DNA: TGTGCCAGCTCACTCGACAGGGGCAAGTACGAGCAGTACTTC
J: TRBJ2-1; size: -; D: -; V: TRBV19; CDR3: CASKGQLPYNEQFF; DNA: TGTGCCAGTAAGGGGCAGCTACCTTACAATGAGCAGTTCTTC
J: TRBJ2-2; size: -; D: -; V: TRBV6-8; CDR3: CASWQALGRSTGELFF; DNA: TGTGCCAGCTGGCAGGCCCTGGGCAGATCGACCGGGGAGCTGTTTTTT
J: TRBJ2-5; size: few; D: TRBD2; V: TRBV11-3; CDR3: CASSVLGGTAGTQYF; DNA: TGTGCCAGCAGTGTACTGGGGGGGACGGCAGGGACCCAGTACTTC
J: TRBJ2-4; size: few; D: -; V: TRBV15; CDR3: CATSRGVGPAKNIQYF; DNA: TGTGCCACCAGCAGAGGGGTGGGCCCCGCCAAAAACATTCAGTACTTC
J: TRBJ2-5; size: medium-sized; D: -; V: TRBV9; CDR3: CASSTQDGQETQYF; DNA: TGTGCCAGCAGCACCCAGGACGGACAAGAGACCCAGTACTTC
J: TRBJ1-3; size: -; D: -; V: TRBV30; CDR3: CAWTAGNTIYF; DNA: TGTGCCTGGACAGCTGGAAACACCATATATTTT
J: TRBJ1-3; size: -; D: -; V: TRBV6-8; CDR3: CAISPDGASGNTIYF; DNA: TGTGCCATCAGTCCTGACGGAGCCTCTGGAAACACCATATATTTT
J: TRBJ2-7; size: -; D: TRBD1; V: TRBV30; CDR3: CAWSRDSFYEQYF; DNA: TGTGCCTGGAGTAGGGACAGTTTCTACGAGCAGTACTTC
J: TRBJ2-1; size: -; D: TRBD2; V: TRBV19; CDR3: CASSIEGTSLGYNEQFF; DNA: TGTGCCAGTAGTATAGAGGGGACTAGCTTGGGTTACAATGAGCAGTTCTTC
J: TRBJ2-7; size: -; D: TRBD2; V: TRBV9; CDR3: CASNLPLAGAYEQYF; DNA: TGTGCCAGCAACCTGCCACTAGCGGGGGCCTACGAGCAGTACTTC
J: TRBJ2-6; size: -; D: TRBD2; V: TRBV10-1; CDR3: CAPTRGGRDGVNVLTF; DNA: TGCGCGCCTACACGAGGCGGGAGGGATGGGGTCAACGTCCTGACTTTC
J: TRBJ2-1; size: -; D: TRBD1; V: TRBV19; CDR3: CASSLAGTGLNEQFF; DNA: TGTGCCAGTAGTCTTGCCGGGACAGGGCTCAATGAGCAGTTCTTC
J: TRBJ1-2; size: -; D: -; V: TRBV28; CDR3: CASSFIPGTYGYTF; DNA: TGTGCCAGCAGTTTTATCCCCGGGACCTATGGCTACACCTTC
J: TRBJ2-5; size: medium-sized; D: -; V: TRBV11-3; CDR3: CASSSSQDMETQYF; DNA: TGTGCCAGCAGCTCCTCACAGGACATGGAGACCCAGTACTTC
J: TRBJ2-1; size: -; D: -; V: TRBV6-4; CDR3: CASSPRSEQFF; DNA: TGTGCCAGCAGCCCACGATCTGAGCAGTTCTTC
J: TRBJ1-2; size: few; D: TRBD1; V: TRBV6-8; CDR3: CASSYSSRRGRGYGYTF; DNA: TGTGCCAGCAGTTACTCGTCAAGAAGGGGGCGGGGCTATGGCTACACCTTC
J: TRBJ2-7; size: few; D: TRBD2; V: TRBV2; CDR3: CASSMGLAGGHEQYF; DNA: TGTGCCAGCAGTATGGGACTAGCGGGAGGCCACGAGCAGTACTTC
J: TRBJ2-3; size: -; D: TRBD2; V: TRBV6-8; CDR3: CASSKARGDTQYF; DNA: TGTGCCAGCAGTAAGGCGCGGGGGGATACGCAGTATTTT
J: TRBJ2-1; size: few; D: TRBD1; V: TRBV6-8; CDR3: CASSAQGVGNEQFF; DNA: TGTGCCAGCAGTGCACAGGGGGTCGGCAATGAGCAGTTCTTC
J: TRBJ2-1; size: -; D: -; V: TRBV30; CDR3: CAWADRSWEQFF; DNA: TGTGCCTGGGCAGACAGATCCTGGGAGCAGTTCTTC
J: TRBJ2-7; size: -; D: TRBD2; V: TRBV14; CDR3: CASSQEVGLAGPYEQYF; DNA: TGTGCCAGCAGCCAAGAAGTGGGACTAGCGGGACCCTACGAGCAGTACTTC
J: TRBJ2-2; size: few; D: TRBD2; V: TRBV11-3; CDR3: CASSLVGGTSSGELFF; DNA: TGTGCCAGCAGCTTAGTAGGTGGGACTAGCAGCGGGGAGCTGTTTTTT
J: TRBJ1-5; size: -; D: -; V: TRBV19; CDR3: CASSVQGEPQHF; DNA: TGTGCCAGTAGTGTACAGGGAGAACCCCAGCATTTT
J: TRBJ2-7; size: medium-sized; D: TRBD2; V: TRBV11-3; CDR3: CASSLGGSSYEQYF; DNA: TGTGCCAGCAGCTTGGGAGGGAGCTCCTACGAGCAGTACTTC
J: TRBJ2-7; size: -; D: -; V: TRBV2; CDR3: CASSETLGELVGEQYF; DNA: TGTGCCAGCAGCGAGACCCTAGGGGAACTAGTAGGCGAGCAGTACTTC
J: TRBJ2-3; size: few; D: -; V: TRBV9; CDR3: CASSGPAGSGTDTQYF; DNA: TGTGCCAGCAGTGGACCGGCGGGATCAGGCACAGATACGCAGTATTTT
J: TRBJ2-6; size: -; D: -; V: TRBV11-3; CDR3: CASSLMGSGANVLTF; DNA: TGTGCCAGCAGCTTAATGGGTTCTGGGGCCAACGTCCTGACTTTC
J: TRBJ1-4; size: few; D: TRBD1; V: TRBV6-8; CDR3: CASSRDRFNEKLFF; DNA: TGTGCCAGCAGTCGGGACAGGTTTAATGAAAAACTGTTTTTT